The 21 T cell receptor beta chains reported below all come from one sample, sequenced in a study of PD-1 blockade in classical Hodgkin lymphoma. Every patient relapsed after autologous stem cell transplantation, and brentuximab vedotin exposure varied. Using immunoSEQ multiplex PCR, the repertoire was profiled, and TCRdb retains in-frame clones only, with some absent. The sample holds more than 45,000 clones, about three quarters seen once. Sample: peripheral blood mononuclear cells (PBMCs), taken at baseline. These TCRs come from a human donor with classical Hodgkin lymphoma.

CDR3: CASSHWQGDGYTF. The CDR3 DNA is TGTGCCAGCAGCCATTGGCAGGGGGATGGCTACACCTTC. The V call is TRBV5-8, the J call TRBJ1-2; 7 bases are a match to TRBD1. V gave up 4 bases and J gave up 6 bases; unmatched junction bases: 6. In germline, CDR1 is SGHTS, CDR2 YDEGEE. The CDR3 sequence is 13 residues long.

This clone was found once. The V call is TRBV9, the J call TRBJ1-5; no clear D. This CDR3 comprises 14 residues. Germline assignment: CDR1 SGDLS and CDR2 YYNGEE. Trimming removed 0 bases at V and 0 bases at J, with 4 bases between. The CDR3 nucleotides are TGTGCCAGCAGCGTAGGCGATAGCAATCAGCCCCAGCATTTT. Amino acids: CASSVGDSNQPQHF.

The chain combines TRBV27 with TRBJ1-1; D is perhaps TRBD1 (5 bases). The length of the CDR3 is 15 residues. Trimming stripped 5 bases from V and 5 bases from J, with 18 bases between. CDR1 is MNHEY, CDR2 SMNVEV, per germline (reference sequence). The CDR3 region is CASSPYPDSRTEAFF. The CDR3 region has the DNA TGTGCCAGCAGTCCCTACCCCGACAGTAGGACTGAAGCTTTCTTT.

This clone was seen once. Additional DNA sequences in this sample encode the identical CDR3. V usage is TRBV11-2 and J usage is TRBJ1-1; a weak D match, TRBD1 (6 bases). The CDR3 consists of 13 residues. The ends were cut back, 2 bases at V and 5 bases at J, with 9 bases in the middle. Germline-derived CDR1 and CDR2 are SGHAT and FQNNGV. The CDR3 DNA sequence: TGTGCCAGCAGCTTAATAGGGGGAACTGAAGCTTTCTTT. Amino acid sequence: CASSLIGGTEAFF.

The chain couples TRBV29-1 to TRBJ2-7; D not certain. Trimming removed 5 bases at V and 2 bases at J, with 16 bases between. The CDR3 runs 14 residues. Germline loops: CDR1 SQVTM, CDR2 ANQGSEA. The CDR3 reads CSVLWEGRTYEQYF. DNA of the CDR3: TGCAGCGTTCTTTGGGAAGGACGGACCTACGAGCAGTACTTC.

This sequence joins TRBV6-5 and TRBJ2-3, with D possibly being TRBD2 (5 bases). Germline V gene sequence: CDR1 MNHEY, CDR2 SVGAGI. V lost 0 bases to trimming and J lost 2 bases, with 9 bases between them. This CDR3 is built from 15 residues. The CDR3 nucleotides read TGTGCCAGCAGTTACTCGAGCGGATACACAGATACGCAGTATTTT. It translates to CASSYSSGYTDTQYF.

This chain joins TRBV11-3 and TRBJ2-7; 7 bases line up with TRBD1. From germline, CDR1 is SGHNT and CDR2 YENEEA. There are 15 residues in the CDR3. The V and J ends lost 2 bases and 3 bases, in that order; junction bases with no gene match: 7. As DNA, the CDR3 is TGTGCCAGCAGCTTACTCGGGACAGAAATCTACGAGCAGTACTTC. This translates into CASSLLGTEIYEQYF. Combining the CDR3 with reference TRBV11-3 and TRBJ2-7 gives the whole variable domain EAGVVQSPRYKIIEKKQPVAFWCNPISGHNTLYWYLQNLGQGPELLIRYENEEAVDDSQLPKDRFSAERLKGVDSTLKIQPAELGDSAVYLCASSLLGTEIYEQYFGPGTRLTVT.

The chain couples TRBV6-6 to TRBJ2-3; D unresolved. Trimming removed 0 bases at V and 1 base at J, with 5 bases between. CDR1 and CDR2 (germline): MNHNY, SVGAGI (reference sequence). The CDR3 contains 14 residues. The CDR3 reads CASSYSSGTDTQYF. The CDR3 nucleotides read TGTGCCAGCAGTTACTCTTCAGGCACAGATACGCAGTATTTT.

CDR3 amino acids: CASTAQGTLPNYGYTF. The DNA for the CDR3 is TGTGCCAGCACCGCCCAGGGGACACTTCCTAACTATGGCTACACCTTC. The chain is built from TRBV28 and TRBJ1-2, with D perhaps TRBD1 (6 bases). The CDR3 runs to 16 residues. V was trimmed by 7 bases and J by 0 bases, leaving 18 bases between them. Germline values: CDR1 MDHEN, CDR2 SYDVKM.

CDR3 residues: CASSLFALDLGGGELFF. In nucleotides, the CDR3 is TGTGCCAGCAGCTTATTCGCGCTGGACCTGGGGGGCGGGGAGCTGTTTTTT. This chain links TRBV11-2 with TRBJ2-2; a weak D match, TRBD2 (6 bases). V was trimmed by 2 bases and J by 7 bases, leaving 20 bases between them. The CDR3 runs 17 residues. Germline assignment: CDR1 SGHAT and CDR2 FQNNGV.

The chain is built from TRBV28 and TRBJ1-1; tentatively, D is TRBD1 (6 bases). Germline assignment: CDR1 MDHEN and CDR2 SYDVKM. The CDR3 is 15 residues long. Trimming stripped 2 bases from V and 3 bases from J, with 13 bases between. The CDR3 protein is CASSLRGGAYTEAFF. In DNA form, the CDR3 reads TGTGCCAGCAGTTTAAGGGGGGGTGCGTACACTGAAGCTTTCTTT.

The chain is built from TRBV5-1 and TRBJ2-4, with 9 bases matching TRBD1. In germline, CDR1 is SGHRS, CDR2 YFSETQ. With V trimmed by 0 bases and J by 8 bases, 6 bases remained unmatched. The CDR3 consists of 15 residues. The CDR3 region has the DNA TGCGCCAGCAGCTTGGCAGGGGACAGGGTTGACATTCAGTACTTC. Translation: CASSLAGDRVDIQYF.

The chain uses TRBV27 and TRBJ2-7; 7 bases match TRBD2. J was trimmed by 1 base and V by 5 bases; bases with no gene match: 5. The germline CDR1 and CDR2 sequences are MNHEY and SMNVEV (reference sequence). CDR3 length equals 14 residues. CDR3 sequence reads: CASSTASGSYEQYF. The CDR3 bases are TGTGCCAGCAGTACCGCTAGCGGTTCCTACGAGCAGTACTTC.

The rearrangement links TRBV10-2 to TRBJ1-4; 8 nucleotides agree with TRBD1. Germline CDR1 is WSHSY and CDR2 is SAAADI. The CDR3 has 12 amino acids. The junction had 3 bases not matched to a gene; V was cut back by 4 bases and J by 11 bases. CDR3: CASSGTGWKLFF. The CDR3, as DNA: TGCGCCAGCAGTGGGACAGGGTGGAAACTGTTTTTT.

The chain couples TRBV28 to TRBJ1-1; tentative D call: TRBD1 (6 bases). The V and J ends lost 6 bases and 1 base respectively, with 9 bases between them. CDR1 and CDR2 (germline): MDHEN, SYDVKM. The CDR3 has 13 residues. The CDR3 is CASRSGANTEAFF. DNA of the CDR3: TGTGCCAGCAGGTCAGGGGCGAACACTGAAGCTTTCTTT.

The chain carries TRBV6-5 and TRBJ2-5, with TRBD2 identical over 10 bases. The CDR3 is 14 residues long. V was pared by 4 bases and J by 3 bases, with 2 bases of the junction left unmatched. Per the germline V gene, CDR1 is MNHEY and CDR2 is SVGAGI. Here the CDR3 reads CASSLLAGEETQYF. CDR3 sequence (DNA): TGTGCCAGCAGTTTGCTAGCGGGAGAAGAGACCCAGTACTTC.

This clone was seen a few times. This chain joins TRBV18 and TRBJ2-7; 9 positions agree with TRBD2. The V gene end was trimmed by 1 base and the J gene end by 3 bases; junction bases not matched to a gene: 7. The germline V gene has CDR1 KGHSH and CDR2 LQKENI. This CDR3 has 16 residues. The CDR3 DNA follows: TGTGCCAGCTCACCACTAGCTAGCGGGACCTTCTACGAGCAGTACTTC. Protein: CASSPLASGTFYEQYF.

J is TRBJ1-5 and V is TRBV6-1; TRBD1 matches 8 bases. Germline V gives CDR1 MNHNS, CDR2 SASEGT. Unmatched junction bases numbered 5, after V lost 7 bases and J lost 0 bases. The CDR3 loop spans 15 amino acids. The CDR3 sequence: CASTRTGNSNQPQHF. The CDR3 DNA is TGTGCCAGCACCCGGACAGGGAATAGCAATCAGCCCCAGCATTTT.

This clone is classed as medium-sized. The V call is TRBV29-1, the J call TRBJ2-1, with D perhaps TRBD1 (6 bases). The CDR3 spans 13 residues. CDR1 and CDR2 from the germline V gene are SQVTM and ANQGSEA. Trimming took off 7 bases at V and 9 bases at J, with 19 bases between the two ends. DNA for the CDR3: TGCAGCGCCCCGGGACATGGAGGTCGTGAGCAGTTCTTC. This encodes CSAPGHGGREQFF.

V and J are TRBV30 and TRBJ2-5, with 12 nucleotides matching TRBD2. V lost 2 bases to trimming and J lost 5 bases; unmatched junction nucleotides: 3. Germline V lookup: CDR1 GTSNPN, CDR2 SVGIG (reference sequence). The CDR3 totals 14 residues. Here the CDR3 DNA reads TGTGCCTGGAGTACCGGGACTAGCGGGGAGACCCAGTACTTC. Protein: CAWSTGTSGETQYF.

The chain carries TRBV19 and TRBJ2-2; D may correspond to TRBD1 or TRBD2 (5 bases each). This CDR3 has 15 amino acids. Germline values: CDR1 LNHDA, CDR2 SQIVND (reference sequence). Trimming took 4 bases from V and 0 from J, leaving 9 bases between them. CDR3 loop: CASSTGTANTGELFF. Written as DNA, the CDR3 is TGTGCCAGTAGTACTGGGACGGCGAACACCGGGGAGCTGTTTTTT.